The T cell receptor (beta chain) described here comes from a study of cytomegalovirus exposure and HLA in healthy donors. Study as a whole: The 110 million or so unique TCR beta sequences, from about 180 million T cells, were found by an earlier analysis.

Points from the study as a whole: Cytomegalovirus status was reportedly diagnosed by the classifier with high specificity and sensitivity. A later analysis linked some 18,000 TCR beta sequences to HLA alleles at 0.05 false discovery rate. In an earlier analysis, about 90% or about 30%: the productive usage of most TCR beta V segments.

Comments on this clone: Its cognate antigen is unknown.

The primer mix had 60 Vbeta and 13 Jbeta primers. The method was immunoSEQ multiplex PCR; TCRdb's version includes in-frame clones alone and lacks a portion of them. This sample yields 250,000 to 350,000 clones, of which roughly 88% are seen a single time; around 4.2% belongs to the top ten. Specimen: PBMCs. The receptor comes from a man aged 40-49 years in good health and CMV-seropositive.

This chain's CDR3 is CASSQDHYNEQFF. CDR3 DNA sequence: TGTGCCAGCAGCCAGGATCACTACAATGAGCAGTTCTTC. V is TRBV6-4 and J is TRBJ2-1; D gene unclear. Trimming cost V 6 bases and J 3 bases, with 9 bases left between them. This CDR3 region has 13 residues. Germline-derived CDR1 and CDR2 are MRHNA and SNTAGT.